This T cell receptor beta chain was identified in a study of cytomegalovirus exposure and HLA in healthy donors. Study details: One earlier analysis, a look at approximately 190 million T cells, found around 110 million unique TCR beta sequences.

Trimming removed 2 bases from V and 2 bases from J; junction bases left unmatched: 7. This CDR3 has 16 residues. CDR1 and CDR2 (germline): SGHDT, YYEEEE. PCR was performed using 60 Vbeta and 13 Jbeta primers. Authors' data handling: Later, tens of millions of unique TCR beta chains were counted in an analysis, and approximately 10 million of them were shared. Method: immunoSEQ multiplex PCR; TCRdb's copy keeps in-frame clones and lacks some. V and J calls and clone size are copied from that table; D and trimming were computed from the DNA. Of 130,000 to 150,000 clones listed, 80% are singletons. This sequence originates from a man aged 40-49 years in good health and CMV-seropositive. The sample was PBMCs. The chain is built from TRBV5-6 and TRBJ2-7, with TRBD1 matching over 10 bases. CDR3 protein: CASSFSVTGGPYEQYF. The CDR3 bases are TGTGCCAGCAGCTTTAGCGTGACAGGGGGCCCCTACGAGCAGTACTTC.